The entry below gives a single T cell receptor beta chain sequence along with its context. What it binds is unknown. The germline V gene encodes CDR1 SNHLY and CDR2 FYNNEI. Trimming pared 11 bases from V and 9 bases from J, leaving 20 bases between. The CDR3 spans 14 residues. This specimen belongs to a study of cytomegalovirus exposure and HLA in healthy donors. Study background: In a later analysis, the roughly 120 validation repertoires were reported to have used the same platform as the 550 to 850 first-cohort repertoires.

Sequenced by immunoSEQ multiplex PCR; TCRdb stores in-frame clones only, minus some. The table shows 280,000 or so clones, with 88% occurring only once. Study findings and constraints: That first-cohort TCR clusters tended to co-occur in the roughly 120 validation repertoires was found in a later analysis. The classifier reportedly diagnosed cytomegalovirus status with high sensitivity and specificity.

The specimen sequenced was PBMCs. This rearrangement joins TRBV2 to TRBJ1-6, with D perhaps matching TRBD1 (6 bases). The origin of this receptor is a woman between 18 and 29 years old in good health and CMV-seronegative. In DNA, the CDR3 is TGTGCCGACTCCGACAGGAGCCCTATTTCACCCCTCCACTTT. Translating it yields CADSDRSPISPLHF.